The clone carrying this TCR beta chain was found a few times. Its target is not known. Profiling relied on immunoSEQ multiplex PCR, and the TCRdb table lists in-frame clones only, not all of them. The table includes more than 4,000 clones, 55% detected once. The data stem from a study of T cells in localized non-small cell lung cancer. Study-wide findings and caveats: A median of about 54 of the top 100 tumor clones appeared in adjacent lung, which was paired and uninvolved. Sequencing covered just one tumor region, so heterogeneity cannot be ruled out. Higher T cell density in the blood was associated with longer overall survival, whereas higher adjacent-lung clonality associated with shorter survival. Adjacent uninvolved lung had the highest clonality, suggesting focused antigen responses.

With 3 bases clipped from V and 2 bases from J, the junction kept 8 bases outside the gene matches. The length of the CDR3 is 16 residues. Germline assignment: CDR1 SGHNT and CDR2 YENEEA. This receptor was taken from a male donor older than 55 with stage I squamous cell lung carcinoma. The V call is TRBV11-3, the J call TRBJ2-7, with 9 bases fitting TRBD2. This sample comprised lymph node tissue, obtained before any cancer treatment. The CDR3 DNA follows: TGTGCCAGCAGCTTGGCCATCGCGGGAGGGCCCTACGAGCAGTACTTC. Protein product: CASSLAIAGGPYEQYF.